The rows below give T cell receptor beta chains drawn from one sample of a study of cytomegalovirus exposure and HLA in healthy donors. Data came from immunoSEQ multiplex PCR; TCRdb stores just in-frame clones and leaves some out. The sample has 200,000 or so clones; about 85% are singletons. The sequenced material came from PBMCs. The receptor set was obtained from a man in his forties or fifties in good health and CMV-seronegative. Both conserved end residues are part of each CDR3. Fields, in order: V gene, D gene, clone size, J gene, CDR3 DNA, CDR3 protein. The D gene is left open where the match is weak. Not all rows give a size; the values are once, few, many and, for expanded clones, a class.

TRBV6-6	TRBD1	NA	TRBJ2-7	TGTGCCAGCAAGGGACAGTCCCCCCTTTCCGAGCAGTACTTC	CASKGQSPLSEQYF
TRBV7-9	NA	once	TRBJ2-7	TGTGCCAGCAGCTTAGAACAACTAAACGAGCAGTACTTC	CASSLEQLNEQYF
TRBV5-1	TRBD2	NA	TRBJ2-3	TGCGCCAGCAGCTTAGGACTAGCGGGGGGGGTAGATACGCAGTATTTT	CASSLGLAGGVDTQYF
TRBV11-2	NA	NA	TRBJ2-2	TGTGCCAGCAGAAGACCGGGACTTTACACCGGGGAGCTGTTTTTT	CASRRPGLYTGELFF
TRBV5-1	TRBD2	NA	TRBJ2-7	TGCGCCAGCAGCTTGCGGTCGGGGGGTATCGGCGAGCAGTACTTC	CASSLRSGGIGEQYF
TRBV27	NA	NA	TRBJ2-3	TGTGCCAGCAGTTTAGGCGGGGCGTCAGATACGCAGTATTTT	CASSLGGASDTQYF
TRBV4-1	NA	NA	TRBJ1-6	TGCGCCAGCAGCCAAGATAACAGGCGCGACGTTGGCCTCCACTTT	CASSQDNRRDVGLHF
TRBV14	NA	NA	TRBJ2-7	TGTGCCAGCAGCCCTCTGGGCATTTCCTACGAGCAGTACTTC	CASSPLGISYEQYF
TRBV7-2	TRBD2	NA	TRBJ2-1	TGTGCCAGCAGCTTAGGGACTAGCCGGGAGCAGTTCTTC	CASSLGTSREQFF
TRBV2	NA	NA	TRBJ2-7	TGTGCCAGCAAGGGGTCGCTGACCTACGAGCAGTACTTC	CASKGSLTYEQYF
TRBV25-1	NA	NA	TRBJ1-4	TGTGCCAGCAGTGAATTGCGGGGGAATGAAAAACTGTTTTTT	CASSELRGNEKLFF
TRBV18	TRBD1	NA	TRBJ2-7	TGTGCCAGCACCTCGACAGGGTACGAGCAGTACTTC	CASTSTGYEQYF
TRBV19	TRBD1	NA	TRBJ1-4	TGTGCCAGTAGTATTAGACAGGGGGCACGGGAAAAACTGTTTTTT	CASSIRQGAREKLFF
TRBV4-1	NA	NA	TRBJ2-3	TGCGCCAGCAGCCAAGAGGCTGCCTATACGCAGTATTTT	CASSQEAAYTQYF
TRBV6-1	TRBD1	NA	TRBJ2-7	TGTGCCAGCGAGGGACAGGGTTACGAGCAGTACTTC	CASEGQGYEQYF
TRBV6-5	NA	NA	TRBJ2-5	TGTGCCAGCAGTTATAATGAGGAGACCCAGTACTTC	CASSYNEETQYF
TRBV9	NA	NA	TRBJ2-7	TGTGCCAGCAGCGGGACACCTTCCTACGAGCAGTACTTC	CASSGTPSYEQYF